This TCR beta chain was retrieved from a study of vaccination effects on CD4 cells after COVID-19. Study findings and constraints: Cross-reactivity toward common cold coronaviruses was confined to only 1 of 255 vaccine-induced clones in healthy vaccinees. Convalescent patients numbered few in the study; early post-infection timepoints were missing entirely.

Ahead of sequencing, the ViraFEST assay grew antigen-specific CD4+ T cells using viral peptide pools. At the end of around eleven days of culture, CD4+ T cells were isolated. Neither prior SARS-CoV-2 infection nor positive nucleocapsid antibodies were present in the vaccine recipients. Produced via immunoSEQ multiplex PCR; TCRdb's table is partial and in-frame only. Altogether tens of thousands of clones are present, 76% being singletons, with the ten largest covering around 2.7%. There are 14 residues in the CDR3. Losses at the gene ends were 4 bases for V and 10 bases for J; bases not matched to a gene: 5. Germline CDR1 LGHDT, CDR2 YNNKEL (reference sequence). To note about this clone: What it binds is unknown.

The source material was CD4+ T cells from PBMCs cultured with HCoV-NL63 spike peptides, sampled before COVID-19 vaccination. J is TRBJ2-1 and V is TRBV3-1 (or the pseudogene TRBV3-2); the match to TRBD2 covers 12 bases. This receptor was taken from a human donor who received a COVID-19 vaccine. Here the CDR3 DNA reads TGTGCCAGCAGCCTACTAGCGGGGGGAGAGGAGCAGTTCTTC. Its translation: CASSLLAGGEEQFF.